These 8 T cell receptor beta chains share one sample of origin, sequenced in a study of blood T cell repertoires in COVID-19 (dated by TCRdb to about 2020). The method was the immunoSEQ multiplex PCR assay. Sourced from immuneACCESS, this table was stored by TCRdb with only in-frame sequences that have V and J called. A share of the clones is absent; for the studies checked, an unresolved V gene accounts for under half, and the remainder has no known explanation. A total of about 250,000 clones appear in this sample, more than 75% of them only once. Jointly, the top ten make up 5.5% to 6.5% of the sample. The sample was peripheral blood. Receptors were obtained from a woman aged 80 or older with COVID-19, enrolled during active disease.

This chain connects TRBV7-9 to TRBJ2-2; 10 nucleotides align to TRBD2. The CDR3 extends over 14 amino acids. V lost 5 bases to trimming and J lost 7 bases; unmatched junction nucleotides: 4. Germline-derived CDR1 and CDR2 are SEHNR and FQNEAQ (reference sequence). The CDR3 is CASSKGLALGELFF. CDR3 sequence (DNA): TGTGCCAGCAGCAAGGGACTAGCGCTCGGGGAGCTGTTTTTT. The whole variable domain, filled in from reference TRBV7-9 and TRBJ2-2, reads DTGVSQNPRHKITKRGQNVTFRCDPISEHNRLYWYRQTLGQGPEFLTYFQNEAQLEKSRLLSDRFSAERPKGSFSTLEIQRTEQGDSAMYLCASSKGLALGELFFGEGSRLTVL.

A single count supports this clone. The V call is TRBV27, the J call TRBJ2-7; D is possibly TRBD1 (7 bases). Germline loops: CDR1 MNHEY, CDR2 SMNVEV (reference sequence). This CDR3 is 16 amino acids long. The V end was cut by 5 bases, the J end by 2 bases, with 19 bases between. CDR3 region: CASSPGGSPLPYEQYV. CDR3 in DNA: TGTGCCAGCAGTCCAGGGGGGAGCCCTTTACCCTACGAGCAGTACGTC.

This clone has more than one count but fewer than ten. The V and J genes are TRBV7-3 and TRBJ2-5; unclear D gene. V lost 5 bases, J lost 5 bases, and 12 bases lay in between. CDR3 length equals 13 residues. Germline V CDR1 and CDR2: SGHTA, FQGTGA. This CDR3 reads CASSRQEAETQYF. CDR3 nucleotides: TGTGCCAGCAGCCGCCAGGAAGCCGAGACCCAGTACTTC.

The chain employs TRBV29-1 and TRBJ2-1; TRBD1 matches at 7 bases. CDR1 SQVTM and CDR2 ANQGSEA come from the germline V gene. The V gene end was trimmed by 5 bases and the J gene end by 7 bases; junction bases not matched to a gene: 11. The CDR3 contains 14 residues. Written as DNA, the CDR3 is TGCAGCGTTCGTTTGGGGACAGCGTCGAATGAGCAGTTCTTC. Translation: CSVRLGTASNEQFF.

This clone has just a few counts. The V and J genes are TRBV5-1 and TRBJ1-5, with 8 bases matching TRBD1. Germline CDR1 and CDR2: SGHRS and YFSETQ. V lost 0 bases and J lost 5; bases outside the gene matches: 22. The CDR3 totals 21 residues. CDR3 in amino acids: CASSLGRGRWSISEVDQPQHF. CDR3 bases: TGCGCCAGCAGCTTGGGCAGGGGGCGATGGTCAATAAGTGAGGTCGATCAGCCCCAGCATTTT.

The chain uses TRBV23-1 and TRBJ2-5, with D possibly matching TRBD1 (6 bases). TRBV23-1 is placed among ORFs of uncertain function. The CDR3 has 10 residues. The germline V and J ends were trimmed by 4 bases and 9 bases, with 6 bases remaining between them. The CDR3 sequence is CASSRGPQYF. The CDR3 DNA sequence: TGCGCCAGCAGTCGGGGGCCCCAGTACTTC.

The gene calls are TRBV7-2 and TRBJ1-2; no firm D call. Trimming left V 5 bases short and J 2 bases short, with 9 bases between. The V gene's germline CDR1 is SGHTA and CDR2 FQGNSA. The CDR3 has 13 amino acids. The CDR3 DNA reads as TGTGCCAGCAGCCCACGGTCAAACTATGGCTACACCTTC. Residues: CASSPRSNYGYTF. Supplemented by reference TRBV7-2 and TRBJ1-2, the full variable domain reads GAGVSQSPSNKVTEKGKDVELRCDPISGHTALYWYRQSLGQGLEFLIYFQGNSAPDKSGLPSDRFSAERTGGSVSTLTIQRTQQEDSAVYLCASSPRSNYGYTFGSGTRLTVV.

This clone was observed a few times. This CDR3 reads CASSLMGASTEAFF. Here the CDR3 DNA reads TGTGCCAGCAGCCTTATGGGGGCGAGCACTGAAGCTTTCTTT. The V gene is TRBV3-1 (or the pseudogene TRBV3-2), the J gene TRBJ1-1; D might be TRBD1 (6 bases). V gave up 4 bases and J gave up 4 bases, with 13 bases separating them. The germline gives CDR1 LGHDT, CDR2 YNNKEL (reference sequence). The CDR3 is made up of 14 amino acids.